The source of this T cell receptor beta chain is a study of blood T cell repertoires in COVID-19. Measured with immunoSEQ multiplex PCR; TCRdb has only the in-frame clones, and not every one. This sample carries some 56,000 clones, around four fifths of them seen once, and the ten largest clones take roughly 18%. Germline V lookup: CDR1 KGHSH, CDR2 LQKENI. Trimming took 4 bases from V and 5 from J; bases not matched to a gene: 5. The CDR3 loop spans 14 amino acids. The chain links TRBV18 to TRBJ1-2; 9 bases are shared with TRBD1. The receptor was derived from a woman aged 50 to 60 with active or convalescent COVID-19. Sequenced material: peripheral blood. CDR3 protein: CASSLGQGLYGYTF. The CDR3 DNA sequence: TGTGCCAGCTCACTCGGACAGGGGCTATATGGCTACACCTTC.